This T cell receptor (beta chain) stems from a study of identical twins. Findings and limits, study-wide: Insertions were fewer in abundant cord blood beta clonotypes, whereas memory repertoires showed none of this pattern. Donors were not followed over many years; analysis was cross-sectional. Less excess twin sharing appeared in beta out-of-frame sequences.

This clonotype has just a few counts. Its antigen is unidentified. A universal primer site came from template switching; cDNA carried unique molecular identifiers. TCRdb re-called the 5' RACE reads through MiXCR, storing one row per CDR3 protein. In the table there are roughly 1.6 million distinct CDR3 sequences, under 35% of which are singletons. The germline CDR1 and CDR2 sequences are LGHDT and YNNKEL (reference sequence). Trimming removed 4 bases from V and 9 bases from J; junction bases left unmatched: 5. The CDR3 totals 13 residues. The chain carries TRBV3-1 and TRBJ2-3, with 9 positions matching TRBD2. The sample comprised cord blood. This clonotype originated in a newborn girl in good health. The CDR3 protein is CASSPLSGGTQYF. CDR3 DNA sequence: TGTGCCAGCAGCCCCCTTAGCGGGGGAACGCAGTATTTT.